The 20 T cell receptor beta chains presented below share a single source sample, sequenced in a study of blood T cells in healthy people across ages. The use of a sample-barcoded 5' primer and a J-beta primer mix characterized a second PCR of 7 to 11 cycles. One entry per CDR3 protein, called by TCRdb with MiXCR from the 5' RACE reads. The table includes some 1.4 million distinct CDR3 sequences, 35% to 45% detected once. Material for sequencing was blood. The source is a woman aged 18-29 years in good health.

This sequence joins TRBV24-1 and TRBJ2-3; D may match TRBD1 or TRBD2 (5 bases each). Germline CDR1 is KGHDR and CDR2 is SFDVKD. V was pared by 5 bases and J by 10 bases, with 15 bases between. The CDR3 consists of 13 residues. The CDR3, as DNA: TGTGCCACCAGTGCCTCCGGGACCCCAGCGCAGTATTTT. Translated, it gives CATSASGTPAQYF.

This clonotype was seen a few times. The rearrangement links TRBV6-6 to TRBJ2-3; 9 bases are a match to TRBD2. Trimming cost V 2 bases and J 8 bases; bases outside gene matches: 5. Germline V CDR1 and CDR2: MNHNY, SVGAGI (reference sequence). This CDR3 spans 14 amino acids. The CDR3 bases are TGTGCCAGCAGTTACGGGGCGGGGGGGGGTACGCAGTATTTT. Encoded protein: CASSYGAGGGTQYF.

In its sample, this clonotype was seen once. V is TRBV11-2 and J is TRBJ1-3, with D possibly matching TRBD1 (6 bases). This CDR3 spans 17 amino acids. Germline lookup yields CDR1 SGHAT and CDR2 FQNNGV. V lost 2 bases to trimming and J lost 2 bases, with 16 bases between them. This CDR3 reads CASSLRSGTWAGNTIYF. The CDR3 region has the DNA TGTGCCAGCAGCTTAAGATCTGGGACATGGGCTGGAAACACCATATATTTT.

The J gene is TRBJ1-2, the V gene TRBV12-3 or TRBV12-4, with D unclear. V lost 1 base to trimming and J lost 4 bases, with 10 bases between them. CDR3 length: 14 residues. Here the CDR3 reads CASSLGGQPYGYTF. The DNA of the CDR3 is TGTGCCAGCAGTTTAGGCGGCCAACCCTATGGCTACACCTTC.

This clonotype was seen only a few times. The V gene is TRBV2, the J gene TRBJ1-1; possible D gene TRBD1, 6 bases. The CDR3 has 14 residues. Germline-derived CDR1 and CDR2 are SNHLY and FYNNEI. The V end lost 6 bases, the J end lost 1 base, and 12 bases lay between the germline ends. Here the CDR3 reads CASSQGGSNTEAFF. The CDR3 DNA reads as TGTGCCAGCAGCCAAGGGGGGTCGAACACTGAAGCTTTCTTT.

V gene TRBV20-1 combines with J gene TRBJ2-4, with 13 nucleotides matching TRBD2. The closer fit of TRBJ2-5 to the DNA end suggests the J call may be wrong. Germline V CDR1 and CDR2: DFQATT, SNEGSKA (reference sequence). This CDR3 is built from 15 residues. CDR3 sequence reads: CSARGTSGSLETQYF. The CDR3 coding sequence is TGCAGTGCTAGAGGGACTAGCGGGAGCTTGGAGACCCAGTACTTC.

The V call is TRBV24-1, the J call TRBJ2-1, with 7 bases lining up with TRBD2. The CDR3 consists of 18 residues. CDR1 KGHDR and CDR2 SFDVKD come from the germline V gene. The V and J ends lost 4 bases and 0 bases, in that order; junction bases with no gene match: 11. CDR3 region: CATSDPGLPSHSYNEQFF. The CDR3 region has the DNA TGTGCCACCAGTGACCCGGGACTACCCAGCCACTCCTACAATGAGCAGTTCTTC.

Remarks on this clonotype: Germline and junction disagree at one end, which may indicate a read error. The chain combines TRBV7-9 with TRBJ2-1; D unclear. Germline V gene data show CDR1 as SEHNR and CDR2 as FQNEAQ (reference sequence). The CDR3 contains 17 residues. CDR3 sequence (DNA): TGTGCCAGCAGCTTAGCGATGGCGGAGTACTCCTACAAGGAGCAGTTCTTC. It codes for CASSLAMAEYSYKEQFF.

This clonotype has more than one count but fewer than ten. The rearrangement joins TRBV29-1 to TRBJ2-3, with 9 nucleotides matching TRBD2. The CDR3 length is 14 residues. Germline CDR1 is SQVTM and CDR2 is ANQGSEA. Trimming took 8 bases from V and 2 from J; bases not matched to a gene: 8. The CDR3 DNA reads TGCAGCACCGGCGGGGGGGTAACCACAGATACGCAGTATTTT. Translating gives CSTGGGVTTDTQYF.

This chain connects TRBV6-1 to TRBJ2-1; D might be TRBD1 or TRBD2, each matching 5 bases. Trimming shortened V by 6 bases and J by 0 bases, and 18 bases separated the two germline ends. The V gene's germline CDR1 is MNHNS and CDR2 SASEGT. The CDR3 extends over 17 amino acids. CDR3 DNA: TGTGCCAGCAGCCCGGGGCGGCCCGTCAACTCCTACAATGAGCAGTTCTTC. It encodes CASSPGRPVNSYNEQFF.

CDR3 in DNA: TGTGCCAGCAGCGACGGGGGACTAGCGGGGGCTCCGTACAATGAGCAGTTCTTC. Protein: CASSDGGLAGAPYNEQFF. The chain recombines TRBV6-4 with TRBJ2-1; 14 positions match TRBD2. The CDR3 has 18 amino acids. The ends lost 6 bases at V and 4 bases at J; junction bases unmatched: 11. The germline gives CDR1 MRHNA, CDR2 SNTAGT.

The chain is built from TRBV6-6 and TRBJ2-7, with 9 bases fitting TRBD2. This CDR3 spans 15 amino acids. After removal of 7 bases from V and 7 bases from J, the junction contained 14 bases not matched to a gene. Germline V gives CDR1 MNHNY, CDR2 SVGAGI (reference sequence). CDR3 protein: CASTPRGGRANEQYF. The CDR3 DNA reads as TGTGCCAGCACCCCGCGAGGCGGGAGGGCGAATGAGCAGTACTTC.

This sequence joins TRBV30 and TRBJ2-1; no clear D gene. V lost 0 bases and J 7 bases, leaving 13 bases between the germline ends. This CDR3 spans 14 amino acids. Germline V gene lookup returns CDR1 GTSNPN and CDR2 SVGIG (reference sequence). The CDR3 DNA reads as TGTGCCTGGAGTGTAGGGTCTAACCGGAATGAGCAGTTCTTC. This encodes CAWSVGSNRNEQFF.

This clonotype has just one count. The chain joins TRBV30 to TRBJ2-7, with no clear D. Germline loops: CDR1 GTSNPN, CDR2 SVGIG (reference sequence). The CDR3 runs 10 residues. Trimming left V 1 base short and J 2 bases short, with 0 bases between. CDR3 bases: TGTGCCTGGAGTGCCTACGAGCAGTACTTC. Translating it yields CAWSAYEQYF.

This clonotype was counted a few times. Just one base apart from a much larger clone, this may be a read error. The gene calls are TRBV12-3 or TRBV12-4 and TRBJ2-7; D not certain. The CDR3 sequence is 11 residues long. Trimming removed 3 bases from V and 6 bases from J, with 6 bases in between. The CDR3 nucleotides are TGTGCCAGCAGTTTTGGAGTCGAGCAGTACTTC. Translating it yields CASSFGVEQYF.

This clonotype has only a few counts. This chain uses TRBV20-1 with TRBJ1-5, with D hard to call. With 5 bases removed from V and 0 bases from J, the gap between germline ends came to 11 bases. CDR1 is DFQATT and CDR2 is SNEGSKA in the germline V gene (reference sequence). This CDR3 comprises 14 residues. The CDR3 nucleotides are TGCAGTGCTTACAACGCCAATAGCAATCAGCCCCAGCATTTT. This sequence encodes CSAYNANSNQPQHF.

The V call is TRBV12-3 or TRBV12-4, the J call TRBJ2-5, with 9 positions matching TRBD1. V was pared by 6 bases and J by 5 bases, with 7 bases of the junction left unmatched. This CDR3 region has 14 residues. In DNA, the CDR3 is TGTGCCAGCAGAGGGACAGGGCCAGTGGAGACCCAGTACTTC. Residues: CASRGTGPVETQYF.

This clonotype has just a few counts. V is TRBV18 and J is TRBJ1-4; TRBD1 aligns across 9 bases. This CDR3 is 12 amino acids long. V gave up 8 bases and J gave up 8 bases; unmatched junction bases: 3. Germline V lookup: CDR1 KGHSH, CDR2 LQKENI. CDR3 region: CASGQGSEKLFF. CDR3 DNA sequence: TGTGCCAGCGGACAGGGGAGCGAAAAACTGTTTTTT.

The CDR3, as DNA: TGTGCCAGCAGTTGGAGGTTTATGGAGACCCAGTACTTC. The encoded protein is CASSWRFMETQYF. The chain joins TRBV27 to TRBJ2-5; D might be TRBD2 (5 bases). Germline CDR1 is MNHEY and CDR2 is SMNVEV (reference sequence). Deletions cut 4 bases from V and 5 bases from J, with 11 bases between. The CDR3 covers 13 residues.

The V and J genes are TRBV7-2 and TRBJ2-7; the match to TRBD2 covers 8 bases. The CDR3 is 15 amino acids. V lost 5 bases to trimming and J lost 0 bases; unmatched junction nucleotides: 6. Germline V lookup: CDR1 SGHTA, CDR2 FQGNSA. CDR3 bases: TGTGCCAGCAGCCCTCATAGCGGGGACTCCTACGAGCAGTACTTC. Its protein is CASSPHSGDSYEQYF.